This T cell receptor (beta chain) appears in the sequencing data of a study of blood T cells in healthy people across ages. The study, taken as a whole, reports: TCR beta diversity, measured per million T cells, fell in a roughly linear way with age.

Remarks on this clonotype: Its antigen is as yet unknown.

It was with a sample-barcoded 5' primer and a J-beta primer mix that a second PCR of roughly 7 to 12 cycles was run. TCRdb used MiXCR to reprocess the 5' RACE reads, holding one entry per CDR3 protein. Altogether over 500,000 distinct CDR3 sequences are present, about 27% being singletons, with the ten largest covering approximately 3.6%. CDR3 length: 22 residues. V lost 5 bases and J lost 2; bases outside the gene matches: 25. Looked up from germline, CDR1 is SGHTA and CDR2 is FQGNSA. The same data also went into a second study, on T cells of mothers and their children. This second study says: The entire RNA extract went into cDNA synthesis at about 1.5 ug per 15 ul.

The rearrangement links TRBV7-2 to TRBJ2-3, with TRBD2 matching over 10 bases. This sequence originates from a boy younger than 10 in good health. The source material was blood. The CDR3 nucleotides read TGTGCCAGCAGCACCACAGGGGCTGGGTGGACTAGCGGATTAGACAACACAGATACGCAGTATTTT. It specifies CASSTTGAGWTSGLDNTDTQYF.